These 19 T cell receptor beta chains were all obtained from the same sample, sequenced in a study of blood T cell repertoires in COVID-19 (dated by TCRdb to the early 2020s). The protocol used for the library was the immunoSEQ multiplex PCR assay. Drawn from immuneACCESS, this table holds only the in-frame rearrangements with V and J called that TCRdb kept. Clones are partly lost; checked studies trace under half to an unresolved V gene and leave the rest unexplained. The sample records nearly 250,000 clones, approximately 85% of which are singletons. The top ten clonotypes cover approximately 9.6% of the sample. The source material was PBMCs or T cells enriched from blood (not recorded which). All receptors derive from a woman between 50 and 59 years old with acute COVID-19.

This rearrangement joins TRBV7-8 to TRBJ1-2, with D possibly matching TRBD1 (5 bases). Germline V gives CDR1 SGHVS, CDR2 FQNEAQ. This CDR3 is built from 14 residues. Trimming stripped 2 bases from V and 6 bases from J, with 13 bases between. In nucleotides, the CDR3 is TGTGCCAGCAGCTTACATGAAGGAGGGGATGGCTACACCTTC. Amino acid sequence: CASSLHEGGDGYTF.

The V and J genes are TRBV5-1 and TRBJ1-6; 7 bases match TRBD1. V shed 5 bases and J 7 bases; nucleotides not matched to a gene: 6. Germline-derived CDR1 and CDR2 are SGHRS and YFSETQ. The CDR3 has 14 amino acids. The chain's CDR3 is CASRPGGSNSPLHF. CDR3 nucleotides: TGCGCCAGCAGACCAGGGGGATCCAATTCACCCCTCCACTTT.

The chain is built from TRBV9 and TRBJ1-2; 7 bases line up with TRBD1. Looked up from germline, CDR1 is SGDLS and CDR2 is YYNGEE. V gave up 0 bases and J gave up 5 bases; unmatched junction bases: 7. This CDR3 is built from 15 residues. CDR3 sequence (DNA): TGTGCCAGCAGCGTAGCCCCAGGGACAGAGTATGGCTACACCTTC. Its translation is CASSVAPGTEYGYTF.

CDR3 sequence: CASSYTGSGTGELFF. Written as DNA, the CDR3 is TGTGCCAGCAGCTATACAGGGAGTGGCACCGGGGAGCTGTTTTTT. This chain links TRBV7-2 with TRBJ2-2; possibly TRBD1 for D (6 bases). There are 15 residues in the CDR3. Germline assignment: CDR1 SGHTA and CDR2 FQGNSA. V was cut by 4 bases and J by 4 bases, with 13 bases left in between.

This chain uses TRBV6-2 or TRBV6-3 with TRBJ1-1; 7 bases fit TRBD1. The V gene's germline CDR1 is MNHEY and CDR2 SVGEGT. Unmatched junction bases numbered 12, after V lost 6 bases and J lost 11 bases. CDR3 size: 13 residues. The CDR3 sequence is CASRPDRAGRAFF. CDR3 DNA: TGTGCCAGCAGACCTGACAGGGCCGGCCGGGCTTTCTTT.

This clone has a handful of counts. The chain uses TRBV7-6 and TRBJ1-3, with D perhaps matching TRBD1 (5 bases). The CDR3 extends over 16 amino acids. Germline-derived CDR1 and CDR2 are SGHVS and FNYEAQ. Trimming removed 0 bases from V and 0 bases from J, with 9 bases in between. The DNA for the CDR3 is TGTGCCAGCAGCTTAGCAGGGGCTCCCTCTGGAAACACCATATATTTT. Protein: CASSLAGAPSGNTIYF.

This chain links TRBV4-3 with TRBJ2-1; 8 positions agree with TRBD1. The CDR3 sequence is 13 residues long. Germline V gene sequence: CDR1 LGHNA, CDR2 YSLEER. V trimming: 4 bases; J trimming: 8 bases; junction bases outside the gene matches: 4. The CDR3 nucleotides are TGCGCCAGCAGCCCGGACAGGGCCCATGAGCAGTTCTTC. Its protein is CASSPDRAHEQFF.

Comments on this clone: The same CDR3 arises from other DNA sequences in this sample as well. The chain uses TRBV18 and TRBJ1-1, with D maybe TRBD1 (6 bases). The CDR3 has 13 residues. Trimming took 6 bases from V and 1 from J, leaving 9 bases between them. Germline CDR1 KGHSH, CDR2 LQKENI. The CDR3 spells CASSQGQNTEAFF. The DNA of the CDR3 is TGTGCCAGCTCGCAGGGACAGAACACTGAAGCTTTCTTT.

The chain employs TRBV7-8 and TRBJ2-1; 8 bases agree with TRBD2. Germline V gene data show CDR1 as SGHVS and CDR2 as FQNEAQ. This CDR3 contains 14 residues. V shed 3 bases and J 7 bases; nucleotides not matched to a gene: 5. The CDR3 DNA sequence: TGTGCCAGCAGCTTGGCTACGGGGGGGAATGAGCAGTTCTTC. It codes for CASSLATGGNEQFF. Looking up the rest from reference TRBV7-8 and TRBJ2-1 gives the full variable domain: GAGVSQSPRYKVAKRGQDVALRCDPISGHVSLFWYQQALGQGPEFLTYFQNEAQLDKSGLPSDRFFAERPEGSVSTLKIQRTQQEDSAVYLCASSLATGGNEQFFGPGTRLTVL.

J is TRBJ2-2 and V is TRBV5-1, with TRBD1 as a possible D gene (6 bases). From germline, CDR1 is SGHRS and CDR2 YFSETQ. The CDR3 runs to 17 residues. Trimming cost V 3 bases and J 0 bases, with 15 bases left between them. CDR3 region: CASSSHTGTTNTGELFF. The CDR3 DNA sequence: TGCGCCAGCAGCTCTCACACAGGGACCACGAACACCGGGGAGCTGTTTTTT.

The chain is built from TRBV30 and TRBJ1-2; 7 positions agree with TRBD1. J was trimmed by 7 bases and V by 2 bases; bases with no gene match: 4. The CDR3 is 12 residues long. Germline V gene sequence: CDR1 GTSNPN, CDR2 SVGIG (reference sequence). CDR3 amino acids: CAWSSPGGGYTF. CDR3 in DNA: TGTGCCTGGAGTAGCCCAGGGGGTGGCTACACCTTC.

The genes are TRBV3-1 (or the pseudogene TRBV3-2) and TRBJ2-3; D possibly corresponds to TRBD1 (6 bases). CDR1 is LGHDT and CDR2 is YNNKEL in the germline V gene (reference sequence). This CDR3 contains 14 residues. V was trimmed by 10 bases and J by 5 bases, leaving 19 bases between them. CDR3 DNA sequence: TGTGCCACCCAGCCACGAGGGGGTAGAGATACGCAGTATTTT. Its translation is CATQPRGGRDTQYF.

This chain joins TRBV4-2 and TRBJ1-2, with TRBD1 as a possible D gene (5 bases). The CDR3 extends over 14 amino acids. Germline V gene data show CDR1 as LGHNA and CDR2 as YNFKEQ. V lost 0 bases, J lost 8 bases, and 13 bases lay in between. The CDR3 coding sequence is TGTGCCAGCAGCCAAGATAGGGGTGTAATGGGCTACACCTTC. Translating gives CASSQDRGVMGYTF.

The chain uses TRBV7-9 and TRBJ1-2, with 7 nucleotides matching TRBD1. The CDR3 contains 18 residues. With V trimmed by 2 bases and J by 1 base, 13 bases remained unmatched. Germline CDR1 and CDR2: SEHNR and FQNEAQ (reference sequence). The CDR3 loop reads CASSLFPTLRQGNYGYTF. Here the CDR3 DNA reads TGTGCCAGCAGCTTATTCCCCACTTTACGACAGGGTAACTATGGCTACACCTTC. Full variable domain (rest looked up from reference TRBV7-9 and TRBJ1-2): DTGVSQNPRHKITKRGQNVTFRCDPISEHNRLYWYRQTLGQGPEFLTYFQNEAQLEKSRLLSDRFSAERPKGSFSTLEIQRTEQGDSAMYLCASSLFPTLRQGNYGYTFGSGTRLTVV.

The rearrangement uses TRBV11-2 and TRBJ1-6, with 8 bases lining up with TRBD1. There are 13 residues in the CDR3. V trimming: 4 bases; J trimming: 10 bases; junction bases outside the gene matches: 3. Germline-derived CDR1 and CDR2 are SGHAT and FQNNGV. The CDR3 nucleotides read TGTGCCAGCAGCTCCGACAGGGGATCACCCCTCCACTTT. Its translation is CASSSDRGSPLHF. The full variable domain, with the rest looked up from reference TRBV11-2 and TRBJ1-6, is EAGVAQSPRYKIIEKRQSVAFWCNPISGHATLYWYQQILGQGPKLLIQFQNNGVVDDSQLPKDRFSAERLKGVDSTLKIQPAKLEDSAVYLCASSSDRGSPLHFGNGTRLTVT.

This chain joins TRBV14 and TRBJ1-2; D is ambiguous. Trimming cost V 0 bases and J 4 bases, with 6 bases left between them. Per the germline V gene, CDR1 is SGHDN and CDR2 is FVKESK. The CDR3 has 13 amino acids. Here the CDR3 DNA reads TGTGCCAGCAGCCAAGATCTAGGCTATGGCTACACCTTC. Encoded protein: CASSQDLGYGYTF.

This chain links TRBV2 with TRBJ1-5; TRBD1 aligns across 9 bases. This CDR3 has 15 amino acids. The germline gives CDR1 SNHLY, CDR2 FYNNEI. V lost 6 bases, J lost 1 base, and 4 bases stayed unmatched. The CDR3 region is CASSGQGISNQPQHF. In DNA form, the CDR3 reads TGTGCCAGCAGCGGACAGGGGATAAGCAATCAGCCCCAGCATTTT.

The chain joins TRBV7-2 to TRBJ1-2; D call uncertain. In germline, CDR1 is SGHTA, CDR2 FQGNSA. The CDR3 is 12 residues long. V shed 5 bases and J shed 5 bases, with 9 bases lying between them. Written as DNA, the CDR3 is TGTGCCAGCAGCCGGGAGCCGTATGGCTACACCTTC. It codes for CASSREPYGYTF.

In this sample, this clone turned up once. The CDR3 coding sequence is TGTGCCAGCAGCCGGGGGTCTAGCGGCTCCTACAATGAGCAGTTCTTC. Translated, it gives CASSRGSSGSYNEQFF. The chain combines TRBV3-1 (or the pseudogene TRBV3-2) with TRBJ2-1; 7 nucleotides match TRBD2. Germline V CDR1 and CDR2: LGHDT, YNNKEL (reference sequence). The CDR3 consists of 16 residues. V trimming: 4 bases; J trimming: 0 bases; junction bases outside the gene matches: 6.